This is a list of T cell receptor beta chains from one sample in a study of cytomegalovirus exposure and HLA in healthy donors. TCRdb's copy holds only in-frame clones and misses some; the assay was immunoSEQ multiplex PCR. The repertoire has roughly 120,000 clones, about 76% of them found once; the top ten carry around 7.7%. The source material was PBMCs. These receptors all stem from a man aged 40-49 years in good health and CMV-seronegative. The CDR3 runs from the conserved cysteine through the conserved F or W. A D gene is named only where the DNA matches it firmly. The size field is filled for only some rows; it gives once, few, many or a size class.

v_gene	abundance	d_gene	j_gene	CDR3aa	CDR3nt
TRBV6-1	once	TRBD1	TRBJ2-7	CASSVQGEEQYF	TGTGCCAGCAGTGTCCAGGGGGAGGAGCAGTACTTC
TRBV5-1	NA	TRBD2	TRBJ2-5	CASRGGAGGQETQYF	TGCGCCAGCAGGGGCGGGGCGGGGGGTCAAGAGACCCAGTACTTC
TRBV6-6	NA	TRBD1	TRBJ2-6	CAGTGSAGANVLTF	TGTGCCGGGACAGGTTCTGCTGGGGCCAACGTCCTGACTTTC
TRBV9	NA	NA	TRBJ1-5	CASSVDGSNQPQHF	TGTGCCAGCAGCGTAGACGGTTCCAATCAGCCCCAGCATTTT
TRBV7-3	once	NA	TRBJ1-3	CASSSTGYSGNTIYF	TGTGCCAGCAGCTCCACAGGGTACTCTGGAAACACCATATATTTT
TRBV5-8	NA	NA	TRBJ2-3	CASSGRGTDTQYF	TGTGCCAGCAGCGGTCGGGGTACAGATACGCAGTATTTT
TRBV7-6	NA	TRBD2	TRBJ2-3	CASSSPLAGVADTQYF	TGTGCCAGCAGCTCCCCCTTAGCGGGGGTCGCTGATACGCAGTATTTT
TRBV6-5	NA	TRBD1	TRBJ2-7	CASSSPGQGGVEQYF	TGTGCCAGCAGTTCACCGGGACAGGGTGGAGTCGAGCAGTACTTC
TRBV28	NA	NA	TRBJ2-6	CASSLEFSGANVLTF	TGTGCCAGCAGTTTAGAGTTCTCTGGGGCCAACGTCCTGACTTTC
TRBV4-1	NA	NA	TRBJ1-1	CASSPTTGNTEAFF	TGCGCCAGCAGCCCAACGACAGGGAACACTGAAGCTTTCTTT
TRBV6-5	once	NA	TRBJ2-1	CASSYNGYLNNEQFF	TGTGCCAGCAGTTACAACGGTTATCTTAATAATGAGCAGTTCTTC
TRBV6-5	NA	TRBD1	TRBJ2-5	CASSYPPGTDQETQYF	TGTGCCAGCAGTTACCCCCCCGGGACAGACCAAGAGACCCAGTACTTC
TRBV15	NA	NA	TRBJ2-3	CATSSQDSPTQYF	TGTGCCACCAGCAGTCAGGACTCTCCTACGCAGTATTTT
TRBV4-2	once	NA	TRBJ2-5	CASSQDGGRVVETQYF	TGTGCCAGCAGCCAAGACGGGGGGCGCGTTGTAGAGACCCAGTACTTC
TRBV19	NA	TRBD2	TRBJ2-5	CASSIGEAGAFQETQYF	TGTGCCAGTAGCATAGGGGAAGCGGGGGCCTTTCAAGAGACCCAGTACTTC
TRBV5-4	few	TRBD1	TRBJ2-2	CASSQDRANTGELFF	TGTGCCAGCAGCCAGGACAGGGCGAACACCGGGGAGCTGTTTTTT
TRBV2	NA	TRBD1	TRBJ1-5	CASTKGTGVQPQHF	TGTGCCAGCACCAAAGGGACAGGGGTTCAGCCCCAGCATTTT
TRBV28	NA	TRBD1	TRBJ2-7	CASSFWGIRTGQGSFARPNYEQYF	TGTGCCAGCAGTTTTTGGGGTATAAGGACAGGACAGGGAAGCTTCGCCCGACCCAATTACGAGCAGTACTTC
TRBV18	NA	NA	TRBJ1-2	CASSPKQGTGYTF	TGTGCCAGCTCACCAAAGCAGGGGACTGGCTACACCTTC
TRBV10-2	once	TRBD1	TRBJ2-7	CASSGTGEGYEQYF	TGCGCCAGCAGTGGGACAGGGGAGGGGTACGAGCAGTACTTC
TRBV5-1	NA	NA	TRBJ2-3	CASSPGNVDTQYF	TGCGCCAGCAGCCCGGGGAACGTAGATACGCAGTATTTT
TRBV11-2	NA	TRBD2	TRBJ2-1	CASSLTSGGNNEQFF	TGTGCCAGCAGCTTGACTAGCGGGGGTAACAATGAGCAGTTCTTC
TRBV6-5	few	TRBD1	TRBJ2-7	CASSPRTGNEQYF	TGTGCCAGCAGTCCACGGACAGGGAACGAGCAGTACTTC
TRBV7-9	once	NA	TRBJ1-1	CASSLGGGTEAFF	TGTGCCAGCAGCTTAGGCGGGGGCACTGAAGCTTTCTTT
TRBV30	once	NA	TRBJ2-1	CAWSVQLDLNNEQFF	TGTGCCTGGAGTGTACAACTAGACCTGAACAATGAGCAGTTCTTC
TRBV29-1	NA	NA	TRBJ2-2	CSGGGGQGAVGELFF	TGCAGCGGGGGGGGAGGGCAGGGGGCCGTCGGGGAGCTGTTTTTT
TRBV28	NA	NA	TRBJ2-7	CASSPSGRDGQYF	TGTGCCAGCAGCCCATCAGGGCGGGACGGGCAGTACTTC
TRBV6-5	NA	NA	TRBJ1-2	CASSYGTIYGYTF	TGTGCCAGCAGTTATGGGACTATCTATGGCTACACCTTC
TRBV7-6	NA	NA	TRBJ1-2	CASSLDGTGTPYGYTF	TGTGCCAGCAGCTTAGACGGTACCGGGACACCCTATGGCTACACCTTC
TRBV7-8	NA	NA	TRBJ1-1	CASSTQKPTEAFF	TGTGCCAGCAGCACACAGAAGCCAACCGAAGCTTTCTTT
TRBV14	NA	NA	TRBJ1-2	CATLPLLCGYTF	TGTGCCACCCTACCTTTGCTTTGTGGCTACACCTTC
TRBV6-5	NA	TRBD1	TRBJ1-2	CASSSTGTVNYGYTF	TGTGCCAGCAGTTCGACCGGGACAGTGAACTATGGCTACACCTTC
TRBV10-3	NA	NA	TRBJ1-2	CAISESGLGGYTF	TGTGCCATCAGTGAGTCTGGGCTCGGAGGCTACACCTTC
TRBV2	NA	TRBD1	TRBJ1-1	CASSRQGASLAEAFF	TGTGCCAGCAGTAGACAGGGGGCGAGTCTGGCTGAAGCTTTCTTT
TRBV5-6	NA	NA	TRBJ2-2	CASSLRGSGELFF	TGTGCCAGCAGCTTGCGGGGATCCGGGGAGCTGTTTTTT
TRBV18	NA	TRBD2	TRBJ2-7	CASSTGTSGTYEQYF	TGTGCCAGCTCGACCGGGACTAGCGGAACCTACGAGCAGTACTTC